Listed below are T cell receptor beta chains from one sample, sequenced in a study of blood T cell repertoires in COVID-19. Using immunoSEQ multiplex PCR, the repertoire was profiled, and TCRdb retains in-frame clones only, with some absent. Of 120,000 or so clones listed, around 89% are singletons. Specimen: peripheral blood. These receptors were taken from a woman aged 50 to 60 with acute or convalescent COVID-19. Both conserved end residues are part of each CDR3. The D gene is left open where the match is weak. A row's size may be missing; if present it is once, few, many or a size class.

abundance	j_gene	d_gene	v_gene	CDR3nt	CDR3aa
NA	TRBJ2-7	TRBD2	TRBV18	TGTGCCAGCTCACCCTCCCCGGGACTAGCGGGACGAACCTACGAGCAGTACTTC	CASSPSPGLAGRTYEQYF
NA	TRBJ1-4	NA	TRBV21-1	TGTGCCAGCAGCGGGCGAATGTTTTGGTCTTGGGAAAAACTGTTTTTT	CASSGRMFWSWEKLFF
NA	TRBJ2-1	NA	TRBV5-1	TGCGCCAGCAGCGTCGATAGCGGAAACTACAATGAGCAGTTCTTC	CASSVDSGNYNEQFF
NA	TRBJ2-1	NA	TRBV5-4	TGTGCCAGCAGCTTGGGACGCGGCTACAATGAGCAGTTCTTC	CASSLGRGYNEQFF
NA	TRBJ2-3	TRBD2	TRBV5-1	TGCGCCAGCAGGAGGGGCGTAGCGGGGCCTACAGATACGCAGTATTTT	CASRRGVAGPTDTQYF
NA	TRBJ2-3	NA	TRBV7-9	TGTGCCAGCAGCTTACAGCGGGCCACAGATACGCAGTATTTT	CASSLQRATDTQYF
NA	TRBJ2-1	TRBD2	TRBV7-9	TGTGCCAGCAGTATGCGGGGGAGGGACAATGAGCAGTTCTTC	CASSMRGRDNEQFF
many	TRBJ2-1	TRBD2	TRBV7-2	TGTGCCAGCAGCTTACTAGCGGGAGGGGGCAATGAGCAGTTCTTC	CASSLLAGGGNEQFF
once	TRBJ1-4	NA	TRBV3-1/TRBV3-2	TGTGCCAGCAGCTCGGGAGCCAAAAAACTGTTTTTT	CASSSGAKKLFF
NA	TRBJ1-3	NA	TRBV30	TGTGCCTGGAAAAGACAGGGAAACACCATATATTTT	CAWKRQGNTIYF
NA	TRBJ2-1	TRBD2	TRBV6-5	TGTGCCAGCAGTTACTCGTGGACTAGCGGGAGGGGGGAGCAGTTCTTC	CASSYSWTSGRGEQFF
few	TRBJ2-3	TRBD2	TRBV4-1	TGCGCCAGCAGCCAAGATACAGCGGGAGGGCCCACAGATACGCAGTATTTT	CASSQDTAGGPTDTQYF
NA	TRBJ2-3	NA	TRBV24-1	TGTGCCACCAGTGTCGGGAACACAGATACGCAGTATTTT	CATSVGNTDTQYF
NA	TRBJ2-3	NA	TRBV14	TGTGCCAGCAGCCAAGATAGGGGACTGGGCACAGATACGCAGTATTTT	CASSQDRGLGTDTQYF
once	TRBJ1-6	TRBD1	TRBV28	TGTGCCAGCAGTCCCCACCGGGACAGCCGAGGGTTTAATTCACCCCTCCACTTT	CASSPHRDSRGFNSPLHF
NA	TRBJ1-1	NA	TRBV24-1	TGTGCCACCACGCGAGGAGGTAGCACTGAAGCTTTCTTT	CATTRGGSTEAFF
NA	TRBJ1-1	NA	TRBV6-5	TGTGCCAGCAGTTACCCCCGGCGGGGTGAAGCTTTCTTT	CASSYPRRGEAFF